This entry concerns a single TCR beta chain. This clonotype was counted only a few times. It has no known antigen specificity. Qualities for individual bases were not recorded, and no much larger clone is one base off. Ficoll-Paque density gradient centrifugation was the method used to isolate PBMCs. Measured from the cysteine to the phenylalanine, the CDR3 is 13 residues long. The DNA shown is the 39-base CDR3, in frame from base 1. Cut back by 3 bases and 2 bases, the V and J ends lie 6 bases apart. CDR1 and CDR2 are read off the germline V gene as KGHSH and LQKENI. This entry is derived from a study of T-cell memory formation after mild COVID-19 (TCRdb year 2021). Study-level background: TCR sequence clusters from the two donors were largely donor specific. The cohort comprised two young, previously healthy adult volunteers, one female and one male. In two donors, T-cell clones that expanded and contracted after mild COVID-19 were tracked by sequencing TCRalpha and TCRbeta repertoires over time.

What the authors observed across the whole study: The detection of some responding clones in pre-infection memory suggests that pre-existing cross-reactive memory T cells joined the SARS-CoV-2 response. Only a couple of mild cases were covered in the study, and larger cohorts including severe cases with pre-infection samples were considered necessary. Clones that contracted from day 15 to 85 showed balanced CD4/CD8 phenotypes, whereas a second wave of clones that expanded from day 15 to 37 leaned towards CD4+. Whether the second-wave clones peaking on day 37 were SARS-CoV-2 specific was not confirmed. Contracting CD4+ clones appeared mostly in the CM and EM memory subsets, whereas CD8+ clones were enriched in EMRA.

Sequencing was performed on an Illumina NovaSeq 6000. cDNA libraries for TCRalpha and TCRbeta were prepared by 5'RACE using constant-segment primers, with sample barcodes and unique molecular identifiers added. Trizol reagent was used to extract RNA from every sample. The libraries were amplified in two PCR steps, and the second step added a second sample barcode and Illumina TruSeq adapters. Libraries were sequenced on an Illumina NovaSeq with 2 x 150 bp paired-end reads. The published analysis was carried out like this. Reads were demultiplexed and collapsed into UMI-guided consensus sequences with migec v1.2.7. Using mixcr v2.1.11, the UMI consensuses were aligned to TRA and TRB V and J templates and assembled into clonotypes. Clonotypes were classified as expanded or contracted when called significant by both edgeR and NoisET, with noise models trained on biological replicates. edgeR calls used a false discovery rate-adjusted p below 0.01 and a log2 fold-change threshold of 1. As an exploratory analysis of dynamics, PCA with hierarchical clustering was applied to max-normalized trajectories of the 1000 most abundant clonotypes. Each responding clone was given a CD4 or CD8 phenotype based on the CD4+ and CD8+ repertoires, which had been sequenced separately. Using fastp trimming at Q25 and MiXCR clonotype assembly, TCRdb reanalyzed the public sequencing data and kept in-frame beta chains. Merged by CDR3 protein, the rows form single entries marked with the most common genes and DNA. TCRdb's processing, not the authors' own work, is the source of the V and J calls. For this sample there are approximately 260,000 distinct CDR3 sequences; about 17% appear just once. The top ten clonotypes cover more than 20% of the sample.

The receptor's source is a man between 18 and 29 years old who had mild COVID-19 (a few samples of this study predate the infection). The sample titles of this study are shuffled in the database, so cell type and time point are left out; the donor was told from shared clones. Sequencing was performed on PBMCs or a T cell subset sorted from them (not recorded which). The chain uses TRBV18 and TRBJ2-3; confidence is insufficient to name the D gene. The CDR3 region: CASSPPVTDTQYF. The DNA sequence reads TGTGCCAGCTCACCGCCAGTCACAGATACGCAGTATTTT.